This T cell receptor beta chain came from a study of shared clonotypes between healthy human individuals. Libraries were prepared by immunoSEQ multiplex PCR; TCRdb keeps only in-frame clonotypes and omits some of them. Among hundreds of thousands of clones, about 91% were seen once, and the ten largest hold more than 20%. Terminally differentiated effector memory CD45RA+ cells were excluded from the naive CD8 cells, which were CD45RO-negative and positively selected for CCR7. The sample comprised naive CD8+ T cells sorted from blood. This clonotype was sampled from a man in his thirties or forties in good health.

CDR3: CASSQIKSVTYEQYF. CDR3 DNA: TGTGCCAGCAGTCAGATAAAATCTGTCACCTACGAGCAGTACTTC. The genes are TRBV27 and TRBJ2-7; no clear D gene. Looked up from germline, CDR1 is MNHEY and CDR2 is SMNVEV (reference sequence). The V and J ends lost 5 bases and 2 bases respectively, with 16 bases between them. There are 15 residues in the CDR3.